One sample yielded the 28 T cell receptor beta chains listed below, sequenced in a study of graft-versus-host responses after intestinal transplantation (dated by TCRdb to about 2021). Library construction relied on the immunoSEQ multiplex PCR assay. TCRdb's version of the immuneACCESS table is confined to in-frame rearrangements and falls short of the full clone set. An unresolved V gene accounts for under half of the shortfall where checked; the remainder is of unknown origin. This sample lists tens of thousands of clones; around 87% were detected once. The ten largest account for less than 9.5% of the sample. Reading the label with the study, this specimen's time point is: cells obtained before transplantation from donor or recipient. Their recognized antigens are unknown. The starting material was unstimulated CD8+ T cells sorted from spleen or lymph node cells, obtained before transplant. The receptors originated from a human donor who was the organ donor for an intestinal transplant.

This chain uses TRBV11-2 with TRBJ2-1, with TRBD2 identical over 15 bases. Trimming cost V 5 bases and J 5 bases; bases outside gene matches: 4. The CDR3 totals 16 residues. Germline CDR1 SGHAT, CDR2 FQNNGV. CDR3 protein: CASSGWTSGGDNEQFF. The CDR3 DNA follows: TGTGCCAGCAGCGGGTGGACTAGCGGGGGGGACAATGAGCAGTTCTTC.

This clone was seen once. The J gene is TRBJ2-1, the V gene TRBV4-1; 7 bases are shared with TRBD2. Germline CDR1 and CDR2: MGHRA and YSYEKL. The CDR3 loop spans 12 amino acids. The DNA of the CDR3 is TGCGCAACGGGGGGTGGGTACAATGAGCAGTTCTTC. The encoded protein is CATGGGYNEQFF.

This chain links TRBV2 with TRBJ2-1, with TRBD2 matching 14 bases. This CDR3 has 17 residues. From germline, CDR1 is SNHLY and CDR2 FYNNEI. V lost 4 bases to trimming and J lost 7 bases; unmatched junction nucleotides: 9. Here the CDR3 DNA reads TGTGCCAGCAGTGCATGGACTAGCGGGGGGATCGGGAATGAGCAGTTCTTC. Translating gives CASSAWTSGGIGNEQFF.

The chain links TRBV7-9 to TRBJ2-2; D is uncertain. The CDR3 spans 15 residues. From germline, CDR1 is SEHNR and CDR2 FQNEAQ (reference sequence). With 2 bases removed from V and 1 base from J, the gap between germline ends came to 8 bases. This chain's CDR3 is CASSLSSGNTGELFF. The CDR3 coding sequence is TGTGCCAGCAGCTTAAGTTCAGGGAACACCGGGGAGCTGTTTTTT.

The chain is built from TRBV7-6 and TRBJ1-2; 9 nucleotides align to TRBD1. Germline lookup yields CDR1 SGHVS and CDR2 FNYEAQ. The junction had 7 bases not matched to a gene; V was cut back by 3 bases and J by 8 bases. The CDR3 covers 14 residues. This chain's CDR3 is CASSLGGQGFGYTF. CDR3 DNA sequence: TGTGCCAGCAGCTTGGGGGGACAGGGTTTCGGCTACACCTTC.

This sequence joins TRBV28 and TRBJ2-7, with no clear D. CDR1 and CDR2 from the germline V gene are MDHEN and SYDVKM. The V end was cut by 9 bases, the J end by 3 bases, with 12 bases between. The CDR3 runs 12 residues. The CDR3 region has the DNA TGTGCCAGTGTAGGTCCGATCTACGAGCAGTACTTC. This translates into CASVGPIYEQYF. Full variable domain (remainder filled in from reference TRBV28 and TRBJ2-7): DVKVTQSSRYLVKRTGEKVFLECVQDMDHENMFWYRQDPGLGLRLIYFSYDVKMKEKGDIPEGYSVSREKKERFSLILESASTNQTSMYLCASVGPIYEQYFGPGTRLTVT.

The chain links TRBV18 to TRBJ2-3; no clear D gene. The CDR3 contains 14 residues. The germline gives CDR1 KGHSH, CDR2 LQKENI. The ends were cut back, 2 bases at V and 1 base at J, with 7 bases in the middle. CDR3 sequence reads: CASSPATRTDTQYF. In DNA form, the CDR3 reads TGTGCCAGCTCACCAGCTACCCGCACAGATACGCAGTATTTT.

The chain uses TRBV6-1 and TRBJ1-3; no clear D gene. The V gene lost 2 bases and the J gene lost 0 bases, with 11 bases spanning the gap. This CDR3 has 16 amino acids. Germline CDR1 reads MNHNS; CDR2 reads SASEGT. The CDR3 coding sequence is TGTGCCAGCAGTGAATCTCGGCCACACTCTGGAAACACCATATATTTT. This codes for CASSESRPHSGNTIYF.

The chain joins TRBV5-1 to TRBJ1-4; D may be TRBD1 (5 bases). The CDR3 contains 13 residues. Trimming left V 0 bases short and J 8 bases short, with 8 bases between. Germline values: CDR1 SGHRS, CDR2 YFSETQ. CDR3 nucleotide sequence: TGCGCCAGCAGCTTGGAGGAGGGGGAAAAACTGTTTTTT. It yields the protein CASSLEEGEKLFF.

This chain's CDR3 is CASSFAGASYYGYTF. The CDR3 DNA sequence: TGTGCCAGCAGCTTTGCAGGGGCGAGTTACTATGGCTACACCTTC. The chain recombines TRBV5-8 with TRBJ1-2; D is possibly TRBD1 (6 bases). V lost 2 bases, J lost 3 bases, and 14 bases lay in between. This CDR3 is built from 15 residues. Germline loops: CDR1 SGHTS, CDR2 YDEGEE. The complete variable domain, with remaining parts taken from reference TRBV5-8 and TRBJ1-2, reads EAGVTQSPTHLIKTRGQQATLRCSPISGHTSVYWYQQALGLGLQFLLWYDEGEERNRGNFPPRFSGRQFPNYSSELNVNALELEDSALYLCASSFAGASYYGYTFGSGTRLTVV.

V usage is TRBV9 and J usage is TRBJ2-3; 8 nucleotides match TRBD1. CDR1 and CDR2 from the germline V gene are SGDLS and YYNGEE. The V segment lost 0 bases and the J segment 5 bases; nucleotides outside the gene matches: 5. This CDR3 is built from 15 residues. CDR3 in DNA: TGTGCCAGCAGCGTAGTTGACAGGGGCCAAGATACGCAGTATTTT. Translation gives CASSVVDRGQDTQYF.

The J gene is TRBJ1-4, the V gene TRBV15, with D hard to call. The V end was cut by 3 bases, the J end by 3 bases, with 11 bases between. Looked up from germline, CDR1 is LNHNV and CDR2 is YYDKDF (reference sequence). CDR3 size: 15 residues. For the CDR3, the DNA is TGTGCCACCAGCAGTTCGACGGAAGCTAATGAAAAACTGTTTTTT. Translated, it gives CATSSSTEANEKLFF.

V usage is TRBV28 and J usage is TRBJ2-2, with 11 bases matching TRBD2. The CDR3 sequence is 14 residues long. In germline, CDR1 is MDHEN, CDR2 SYDVKM. V gave up 5 bases and J gave up 7 bases; unmatched junction bases: 3. CDR3 bases: TGTGCCAGCAGTCTAGCGGGGGGTCTCGGGGAGCTGTTTTTT. This encodes CASSLAGGLGELFF.

The V and J genes are TRBV7-8 and TRBJ1-1, with TRBD1 matching 9 bases. The CDR3 spans 15 residues. Germline V gene data show CDR1 as SGHVS and CDR2 as FQNEAQ. Unmatched junction bases numbered 5, after V lost 4 bases and J lost 2 bases. The CDR3 DNA reads TGTGCCAGCAGCTCGGGACAGGGTCCCAACACTGAAGCTTTCTTT. As protein: CASSSGQGPNTEAFF. The whole variable domain, filled in from reference TRBV7-8 and TRBJ1-1, reads GAGVSQSPRYKVAKRGQDVALRCDPISGHVSLFWYQQALGQGPEFLTYFQNEAQLDKSGLPSDRFFAERPEGSVSTLKIQRTQQEDSAVYLCASSSGQGPNTEAFFGQGTRLTVV.

The chain links TRBV10-2 to TRBJ2-1; TRBD2 is a possible D gene (6 bases). Germline values: CDR1 WSHSY, CDR2 SAAADI. The CDR3 runs to 15 residues. The V end was cut by 0 bases, the J end by 7 bases, with 13 bases between. The CDR3 nucleotides are TGCGCCAGCAGTGAGTCTTGGGGGGTCGGTAATGAGCAGTTCTTC. Translated: CASSESWGVGNEQFF.

The rearrangement uses TRBV2 and TRBJ2-3, with 8 bases lining up with TRBD1. Looked up from germline, CDR1 is SNHLY and CDR2 is FYNNEI. The CDR3 runs 14 residues. Trimming cost V 6 bases and J 7 bases; bases outside gene matches: 9. This chain's CDR3 is CASRETGVGNTQYF. CDR3 nucleotide sequence: TGTGCCAGCAGGGAGACAGGGGTTGGAAATACGCAGTATTTT. Variable domain in full (rest from reference TRBV2 and TRBJ2-3): EPEVTQTPSHQVTQMGQEVILRCVPISNHLYFYWYRQILGQKVEFLVSFYNNEISEKSEIFDDQFSVERPDGSNFTLKIRSTKLEDSAMYFCASRETGVGNTQYFGPGTRLTVL.

The chain joins TRBV4-1 to TRBJ2-1, with a weak D call TRBD2 (5 bases). Trimming removed 4 bases at V and 6 bases at J, with 19 bases between. This CDR3 has 16 amino acids. Germline V gene lookup returns CDR1 MGHRA and CDR2 YSYEKL. CDR3 DNA sequence: TGCGCCAGCAGCCCTCCTGGGTTAGCGCCTGGCAATGAGCAGTTCTTC. This gives the protein CASSPPGLAPGNEQFF.

This rearrangement joins TRBV10-3 to TRBJ1-1; D perhaps matches TRBD1 (6 bases). V lost 6 bases, J lost 5 bases, and 10 bases lay in between. This CDR3 is 12 amino acids long. In germline, CDR1 is ENHRY, CDR2 SYGVKD. The CDR3 protein is CAIRQGRTEAFF. The DNA of the CDR3 is TGTGCCATCAGACAGGGTAGGACTGAAGCTTTCTTT.

The genes are TRBV7-8 and TRBJ1-1, with D possibly TRBD1 on 6 matching bases. Trimming took 6 bases from V and 2 from J, leaving 19 bases between them. The CDR3 length is 16 residues. The germline CDR1 and CDR2 sequences are SGHVS and FQNEAQ. The CDR3 is CASSSTTGMGNTEAFF. Here the CDR3 DNA reads TGTGCCAGCAGTTCTACAACAGGGATGGGTAACACTGAAGCTTTCTTT.

The gene calls are TRBV2 and TRBJ2-7; TRBD1 matches at 11 bases. The CDR3 totals 16 residues. V gave up 5 bases and J gave up 2 bases; unmatched junction bases: 8. CDR1 is SNHLY and CDR2 is FYNNEI in the germline V gene. The CDR3 region is CASSSPLGQGAYEQYF. The CDR3 DNA reads as TGTGCCAGCAGTTCTCCCTTGGGACAGGGGGCCTACGAGCAGTACTTC.

The chain joins TRBV2 to TRBJ2-2, with TRBD1 matching over 8 bases. V was pared by 8 bases and J by 2 bases, with 13 bases of the junction left unmatched. The germline CDR1 and CDR2 sequences are SNHLY and FYNNEI. The CDR3 covers 17 residues. CDR3 bases: TGTGCCAGCCTGAGGACGGTGACAGGGGTTAACACCGGGGAGCTGTTTTTT. Translating gives CASLRTVTGVNTGELFF.

The V gene is TRBV28, the J gene TRBJ2-7, with 8 bases matching TRBD2. Germline-derived CDR1 and CDR2 are MDHEN and SYDVKM. This CDR3 has 15 amino acids. V shed 1 base, J shed 3 bases, and the junction held 5 bases outside the gene matches. The CDR3 DNA follows: TGTGCCAGCAGTTTATCAGCGGGGGCAAACTACGAGCAGTACTTC. Its protein product is CASSLSAGANYEQYF.

The chain carries TRBV4-2 and TRBJ2-7; 12 bases line up with TRBD2. The germline V gene encodes CDR1 LGHNA and CDR2 YNFKEQ. The junction had 5 bases not matched to a gene; V was cut back by 1 base and J by 4 bases. This CDR3 spans 16 amino acids. CDR3 in DNA: TGTGCCAGCAGCCAAGGGACTAGCGGGGACGCATACGAGCAGTACTTC. This encodes CASSQGTSGDAYEQYF.

This clone was seen once. V usage is TRBV6-1 and J usage is TRBJ2-3, with 7 bases aligning to TRBD1. The CDR3 length is 15 residues. V dropped 2 bases and J dropped 1; count of bases not matched to a gene: 3. Germline V gene data show CDR1 as MNHNS and CDR2 as SASEGT. CDR3 DNA: TGTGCCAGCAGTGAATCTACAGGGGGCACAGATACGCAGTATTTT. Translation gives CASSESTGGTDTQYF.

The V call is TRBV4-1, the J call TRBJ2-5; tentative D call: TRBD1 (6 bases). CDR1 MGHRA and CDR2 YSYEKL come from the germline V gene. The CDR3 is 16 amino acids. V dropped 0 bases and J dropped 1 base, with 12 bases sitting between them. The CDR3 bases are TGCGCCAGCAGCCAAGATCCCGCGACAGGCCAAGAGACCCAGTACTTC. Its translation: CASSQDPATGQETQYF.

The chain carries TRBV5-4 and TRBJ2-1, with D possibly TRBD2 on 7 matching bases. V lost 2 bases, J lost 7 bases, and 13 bases lay in between. Germline V CDR1 and CDR2: SGHNT, YYREEE (reference sequence). The CDR3 sequence is 14 residues long. In nucleotides, the CDR3 is TGTGCCAGCAGCTTATATAGGGGGGGGAATGAGCAGTTCTTC. Translated, it gives CASSLYRGGNEQFF.

The V gene is TRBV28, the J gene TRBJ2-5, with 7 bases matching TRBD2. The J call may be incorrect, as the DNA end agrees better with TRBJ2-7. Germline V gene sequence: CDR1 MDHEN, CDR2 SYDVKM. This CDR3 is built from 19 residues. The CDR3 loop reads CASSLRGGVDGLGSYEQYF. DNA for the CDR3: TGTGCCAGCAGTTTAAGGGGTGGGGTAGACGGACTAGGGTCCTACGAGCAGTACTTC.

The rearrangement links TRBV27 to TRBJ2-5, with TRBD2 matching over 11 bases. The V segment lost 7 bases and the J segment 4 bases; nucleotides outside the gene matches: 5. The CDR3 spans 14 residues. Per germline, CDR1 MNHEY and CDR2 SMNVEV (reference sequence). CDR3 in DNA: TGTGCCAGCACTTCTAGCGGGGGGAGAGAGACCCAGTACTTC. This encodes CASTSSGGRETQYF.